This T cell receptor beta chain came from a study of beta chain features in type 1 diabetes. V trimming: 1 base; J trimming: 2 bases; junction bases outside the gene matches: 11. Germline CDR1 MDHEN, CDR2 SYDVKM. CDR3 length equals 18 residues. Study-wide findings and caveats: Shorter TCRB CDR3s, moderately but significantly so, marked every one of the four CD4+ subsets in Type 1 diabetes patients.

A word on this clone: Its antigen remains unknown.

The entirety of the isolated RNA underwent reverse transcription, so expressed TCRB transcripts were sequenced. Some clones are missing from TCRdb's copy, which holds only in-frame ones; the method was immunoSEQ multiplex PCR. In the table there are some 640,000 clones, over 11% of which are singletons. The V gene is TRBV28, the J gene TRBJ2-7; 10 nucleotides agree with TRBD1. The source of this sequence is a man younger than 35 with type 1 diabetes. The sequenced sample was naive CD4+ T cells from blood. CDR3 bases: TGTGCCAGCAGTTTATCCCCCAAGGACAGGGGGTCGCCCTACGAGCAGTACTTC. This gives the protein CASSLSPKDRGSPYEQYF.